This is a list of T cell receptor beta chains from one sample in a study of early T cells in non-severe SARS-CoV-2 infection. TCRdb independently ran MiXCR on the 5' RACE reads; one entry per CDR3 protein. The sample lists approximately 30,000 distinct CDR3 sequences, 7% to 7.5% occurring once. The material was whole blood, obtained at baseline. Receptor source: an adult who was a healthcare worker with PCR-confirmed SARS-CoV-2 infection or an uninfected control (not recorded which). Both conserved end residues are part of each CDR3. The D gene is left open where the match is weak. The size entry is marked missing in some rows and otherwise reads once, few, many or a size class.

length	V	size	J	D	DNA	CDR3
13	TRBV6-2/TRBV6-3	NA	TRBJ2-4	NA	TGTGCCAGCAGTTACTTTGGGGGCAACATTCAGTACTTC	CASSYFGGNIQYF
14	TRBV7-6	many	TRBJ2-3	NA	TGTGCCAGCAGCTTAGTCAGGCCCACAGATACGCAGTATTTT	CASSLVRPTDTQYF
14	TRBV2	many	TRBJ2-1	NA	TGTGCCAGCAGTGGGGGTTTGCGCGAGGGCGGGCAGTTCTTC	CASSGGLREGGQFF
15	TRBV21-1	NA	TRBJ2-2	NA	TGTGCCAGCAGCAAAGGACCCCTCGACATCGGGGAGCTGTTTTTT	CASSKGPLDIGELFF
14	TRBV18	few	TRBJ1-1	NA	TGTGCCAGCTCACCAGCCAGGGTTGGAACTGAAGCTTTCTTT	CASSPARVGTEAFF
13	TRBV28	NA	TRBJ2-7	NA	TGTGCCAGCAGTTCGGGACTCCCCTACGAGCAGTACTTC	CASSSGLPYEQYF
14	TRBV6-1	many	TRBJ1-2	NA	TGTGCCAGCAGTGAATGGGGGCCAGGGTATGGCTACACCTTC	CASSEWGPGYGYTF
14	TRBV5-1	many	TRBJ2-7	TRBD1	TGCGCCAGCAACCGGGACAGGGGGCTGGACGAGCAGTACTTC	CASNRDRGLDEQYF
14	TRBV7-2	many	TRBJ2-1	NA	TGTGCCAGCAGCTTAGGGATCTTCTACAATGAGCAGTTCTTC	CASSLGIFYNEQFF
15	TRBV11-2	many	TRBJ2-1	NA	TGTGCCAGCAGTCACGACTGGCTAACCTACAATGAGCAGTTCTTC	CASSHDWLTYNEQFF
13	TRBV7-2	NA	TRBJ1-2	NA	TGTGCCAGCAGCTTAGTACAGGAAAGTGGCTACACCTTC	CASSLVQESGYTF
15	TRBV4-3	medium-sized	TRBJ1-2	NA	TGCGCCAGCAGCCCGGCACAGGGAACTAACTATGGCTACACCTTC	CASSPAQGTNYGYTF
17	TRBV6-7	many	TRBJ2-7	NA	TGTGCCAGCAGTTACTCTTCTAGTCAGAGGAGCTCCTACGAGCAGTACTTC	CASSYSSSQRSSYEQYF
14	TRBV6-2/TRBV6-3	NA	TRBJ1-1	TRBD1	TGTGCCAGCAGTTGGCAGGGGGTGAACACTGAAGCTTTCTTT	CASSWQGVNTEAFF
15	TRBV6-2/TRBV6-3	few	TRBJ2-3	TRBD2	TGTGCCAGCAGTTTCCGACTAGCGGCGACAGATACGCAGTATTTT	CASSFRLAATDTQYF
14	TRBV5-4	few	TRBJ2-1	NA	TGTGCCAGCAGCTTGGACCGGGAGTATGGTGAGCAGTTCTTC	CASSLDREYGEQFF
15	TRBV4-3	many	TRBJ2-3	TRBD2	TGCGCCAGCAGCCCAACTAGCGGGAGGGCAGATACGCAGTATTTT	CASSPTSGRADTQYF
14	TRBV12-3/TRBV12-4	many	TRBJ2-7	TRBD1	TGTGCCAGCAGCCCCGGACAGGGTTCCTACGAGCAGTACTTC	CASSPGQGSYEQYF
16	TRBV5-1	many	TRBJ2-2	NA	TGCGCCAGCAGCTTGGCCTGGGGTAGTGTAACCGGGGAGCTGTTTTTT	CASSLAWGSVTGELFF
15	TRBV18	NA	TRBJ1-1	NA	TGTGTCAGCTCTCACACAGAGAAGGGAAACACTGAAGCTTTCTTT	CVSSHTEKGNTEAFF
13	TRBV20-1	few	TRBJ1-2	TRBD1	TGCAGTGCCGGGACAGGGTCGAGCTATGGCTACACCTTC	CSAGTGSSYGYTF
16	TRBV6-2/TRBV6-3	medium-sized	TRBJ1-5	NA	TGTGCCAGCAGTTACGGCGGGAGGGATAGCAATCAGCCCCAGCATTTT	CASSYGGRDSNQPQHF
16	TRBV15	once	TRBJ2-2	NA	TGTGCCACCAGCAGAGGTGACTATACGAACACCGGGGAGCTGTTTTTT	CATSRGDYTNTGELFF
14	TRBV29-1	many	TRBJ2-7	NA	TGCAGCGCTGCGGGACAGCCGGACTTCTACGAGCAGTACTTC	CSAAGQPDFYEQYF
16	TRBV6-6	NA	TRBJ2-3	NA	TGTGCCAGCAGTTACCCCGGGACGCCCGGCACAGATACGCAGTATTTT	CASSYPGTPGTDTQYF
15	TRBV28	few	TRBJ2-7	NA	TGTGCCAGCAGTCCGGAGGGGGACAGCCCCTACGAGCAGTACTTC	CASSPEGDSPYEQYF
13	TRBV12-3/TRBV12-4	NA	TRBJ1-1	NA	TGTGCCAGCAGTGATCAACAGGAAACTGAAGCTTTCTTT	CASSDQQETEAFF
15	TRBV12-3/TRBV12-4	many	TRBJ2-1	NA	TGTGCCAGCAGTTTTTTCGCGGGACCCTACAATGAGCAGTTCTTC	CASSFFAGPYNEQFF
15	TRBV20-1	few	TRBJ2-3	NA	TGCAGTGCCATGAATTGGGGCCGGAGCACAGATACGCAGTATTTT	CSAMNWGRSTDTQYF
16	TRBV6-2/TRBV6-3	NA	TRBJ1-3	NA	TGTGCCAGCAGTACCGGACAGCCAAGCTCTGGAAACACCATATATTTT	CASSTGQPSSGNTIYF
13	TRBV5-4	few	TRBJ1-2	NA	TGTGCCAGCAGCTTCGACACAGCTCATGGCTACACCTTC	CASSFDTAHGYTF
14	TRBV6-1	few	TRBJ1-2	NA	TGTGCCAGCAGTGGGGGGGGCAGGGGCTATGGCTACACCTTC	CASSGGGRGYGYTF
12	TRBV20-1	many	TRBJ2-7	NA	TGCAGTGCTAGAGATGAAGGGAATGAGCAGTACTTC	CSARDEGNEQYF
14	TRBV27	many	TRBJ2-3	NA	TGTGCCAGCAGTTTATCGATACCGGCAGATACGCAGTATTTT	CASSLSIPADTQYF
14	TRBV6-2/TRBV6-3	NA	TRBJ2-7	NA	TGTGCCAGCAGTTACCCTGGACTTGGCTACGAGCAGTACTTC	CASSYPGLGYEQYF
15	TRBV25-1	few	TRBJ2-1	NA	TGTGCCAGCAGTGACCGCTTGGGGCCCTTTAATGAGCAGTTCTTC	CASSDRLGPFNEQFF
12	TRBV7-2	many	TRBJ2-1	TRBD1	TGTGCCAGCAGGGGACAGGGAGGGGAGCAGTTCTTC	CASRGQGGEQFF
13	TRBV7-6	few	TRBJ2-1	NA	TGTGCCAGCAGAGAAGTTGGTGGGAATGAGCAGTTCTTC	CASREVGGNEQFF
13	TRBV29-1	few	TRBJ2-5	TRBD1	TGCAGCGTTAAAAGGGACAGCCAAGAGACCCAGTACTTC	CSVKRDSQETQYF
14	TRBV7-9	NA	TRBJ1-4	NA	TGTGCCAGCAGCTTTGGACATAATAATGAAAAACTGTTTTTT	CASSFGHNNEKLFF
13	TRBV20-1	many	TRBJ2-3	NA	TGCAGTGCTAGAGCGGACAGTCCAGATACGCAGTATTTT	CSARADSPDTQYF
16	TRBV11-3	few	TRBJ1-1	TRBD1	TGTGCCAGCAGCTCGAGGACAGGTATGGGGAACACTGAAGCTTTCTTT	CASSSRTGMGNTEAFF
13	TRBV19	NA	TRBJ2-7	NA	TGTGCCAGTAGTGCCCGGGACGGATACGAGCAGTACTTC	CASSARDGYEQYF
20	TRBV5-1	NA	TRBJ2-5	TRBD2	TGCGCCAGCAGCTTGGCAGGGACTAGCGGGAGGACTCTGTACCAAGAGACCCAGTACTTC	CASSLAGTSGRTLYQETQYF